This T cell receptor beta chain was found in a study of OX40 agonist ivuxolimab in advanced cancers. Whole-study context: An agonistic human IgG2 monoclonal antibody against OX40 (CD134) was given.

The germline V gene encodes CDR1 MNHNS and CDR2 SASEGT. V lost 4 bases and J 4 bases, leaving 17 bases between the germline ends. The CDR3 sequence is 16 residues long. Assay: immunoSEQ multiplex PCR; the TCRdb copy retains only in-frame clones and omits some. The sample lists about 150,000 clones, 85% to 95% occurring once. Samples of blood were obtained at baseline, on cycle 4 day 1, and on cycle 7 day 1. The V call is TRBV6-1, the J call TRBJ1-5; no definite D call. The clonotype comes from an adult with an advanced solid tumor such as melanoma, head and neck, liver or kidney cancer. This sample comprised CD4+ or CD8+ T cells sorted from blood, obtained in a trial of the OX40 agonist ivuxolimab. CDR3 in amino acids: CASSGALPRKNQPQHF. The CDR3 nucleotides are TGTGCCAGCAGTGGAGCTTTGCCGCGGAAAAATCAGCCCCAGCATTTT.